Below, 4 T cell receptor beta chains from the same sample are listed, as sequenced in a study of blood T cells in healthy people across ages. The use of a sample-barcoded 5' primer and a J-beta primer mix characterized a second PCR of about 7 to 12 cycles. TCRdb re-called the 5' RACE reads through MiXCR, storing one row per CDR3 protein. Among about a million distinct CDR3 sequences listed, roughly half were seen once. Specimen: blood. Receptors originate from a woman aged 55-70 years in good health.

The rearrangement links TRBV21-1 to TRBJ2-1; the D call TRBD2 from the table was never checked on the DNA. TRBV21-1 is a recognized pseudogene. This CDR3 spans 16 amino acids. CDR3 region: CASSHRTSGTPNEQFF. The CDR3 coding sequence is TGTGCCAGCAGCCATAGGACTAGCGGGACGCCCAATGAGCAGTTCTTC.

The chain combines TRBV6-5 with TRBJ2-1; 8 bases map to TRBD2. V trimming: 4 bases; J trimming: 5 bases; junction bases outside the gene matches: 1. The CDR3 covers 13 residues. Germline CDR1 is MNHEY and CDR2 is SVGAGI. The CDR3 loop reads CASSWTSNNEQFF. CDR3 coding DNA: TGTGCCAGCAGTTGGACTAGCAACAATGAGCAGTTCTTC.

The chain recombines TRBV15 with TRBJ2-1; D unresolved. Germline assignment: CDR1 LNHNV and CDR2 YYDKDF (reference sequence). V was clipped by 5 bases and J by 5 bases, with 16 bases between them. CDR3 size: 15 residues. This chain's CDR3 is CATSVVSLTNNEQFF. CDR3 nucleotide sequence: TGTGCCACCAGCGTGGTGAGTTTGACGAACAATGAGCAGTTCTTC.

This clonotype was seen a few times. This chain uses TRBV29-1 with TRBJ2-1; a possible D gene is TRBD2 (6 bases). Germline-derived CDR1 and CDR2 are SQVTM and ANQGSEA. The CDR3 sequence is 17 residues long. V gave up 0 bases and J gave up 2 bases, with 17 bases separating them. The CDR3 spells CSVEEFHGVAAYNEQFF. The CDR3 DNA sequence: TGCAGCGTTGAAGAGTTCCACGGGGTAGCGGCCTACAATGAGCAGTTCTTC.